The rows below give T cell receptor beta chains drawn from one sample of a study of cytomegalovirus exposure and HLA in healthy donors. Assay used: immunoSEQ multiplex PCR; TCRdb lists only in-frame clones, some missing. The table lists 95,000 to 100,000 clones, over 75% of them singletons. What was sequenced was PBMCs. These receptors all stem from a man aged 40-49 years in good health and CMV-seronegative. Both conserved end residues are part of each CDR3. Fields, in order: D gene, clone size, V gene, J gene, CDR3 DNA, CDR3 protein. A D gene is named only where the DNA matches it firmly. Clone size, where shown, is once, few, many, or a class for clones that have expanded.

.	.	TRBV30	TRBJ2-5	TGTGCCTGGAGTGTACGGGACCAAGAGACCCAGTACTTC	CAWSVRDQETQYF
.	few	TRBV30	TRBJ2-7	TGTGCCTGGACGAAGGGGTCAACCTACGAGCAGTACTTC	CAWTKGSTYEQYF
.	once	TRBV5-4	TRBJ1-6	TGTGCCAGCAGCTTGGACAGGGACCCACCCCTCCACTTT	CASSLDRDPPLHF
.	once	TRBV19	TRBJ2-1	TGTGCCAGTAGTCTTAGGGGGGGGAGCAATGAGCAGTTCTTC	CASSLRGGSNEQFF
TRBD2	.	TRBV19	TRBJ2-1	TGTGCCCGAACCTCCGGGACTAGCGGACACCATGAGCAGTTCTTC	CARTSGTSGHHEQFF
TRBD2	.	TRBV6-4	TRBJ2-1	TGTGCCAGCAGCCGGGGCGGGGGTGAATACAATGAGCAGTTCTTC	CASSRGGGEYNEQFF
TRBD1	.	TRBV6-1	TRBJ1-2	TGTGCCAGCCTTTACAGGGGTGACTATGGCTACACCTTC	CASLYRGDYGYTF
.	.	TRBV10-3	TRBJ1-2	TGTGCCATCAGTGAGTCGGGGGCCAGTTATGGCTACACCTTC	CAISESGASYGYTF
.	.	TRBV11-2	TRBJ2-5	TGTGCCAGCAGCTTAGATTTTAAGTCAGCGAGTGAAGAGACCCAGTACTTC	CASSLDFKSASEETQYF
.	.	TRBV5-1	TRBJ2-2	TGCGCCAGCAGCTCAGGGAACCCGAACACCGGGGAGCTGTTTTTT	CASSSGNPNTGELFF
TRBD1	.	TRBV12-5	TRBJ1-2	TGTGCTAGTGCCCCCGGACAGGCCTATGGCTACACCTTC	CASAPGQAYGYTF
TRBD1	few	TRBV18	TRBJ1-5	TGTGCCAGCTCACCGGGGACAGGGAGAGAGCCCCAGCATTTT	CASSPGTGREPQHF
.	.	TRBV28	TRBJ2-6	TGTGCCAGCAGTGGACCAGGGGCTGGGGCCAACGTCCTGACTTTC	CASSGPGAGANVLTF
TRBD2	.	TRBV30	TRBJ2-3	TGTGCCTGGCTGGGGGGAGGGGATACGCAGTATTTT	CAWLGGGDTQYF
.	.	TRBV7-9	TRBJ2-3	TGTGCCAGCGGACTTGCGGGGTCCTTCACAGATACGCAGTATTTT	CASGLAGSFTDTQYF
.	.	TRBV30	TRBJ1-1	TGTGCCTGGAGGGTGCCCGGGATGAACACTGAAGCTTTCTTT	CAWRVPGMNTEAFF
TRBD1	.	TRBV29-1	TRBJ1-1	TGCAGCGTTGGTGGGACAGCCGAGAACACTGAAGCTTTCTTT	CSVGGTAENTEAFF
TRBD2	few	TRBV4-1	TRBJ2-7	TGCGCCAGCAGCCGATACGGGACTAGCGGGGCCTACGAGCAGTACTTC	CASSRYGTSGAYEQYF